The rows below give T cell receptor beta chains drawn from one sample of a study of T cell repertoires in cytomegalovirus infection. Each CDR3 protein gets one entry after TCRdb re-called the reads with MiXCR. The table has about 700,000 distinct CDR3 sequences, approximately 33% seen once. These receptors' antigens are unknown. This specimen was cultured PBMCs, taken from culture after CMV antigen stimulation. The source of these receptors is a human donor in good health (CMV status not recorded). Some clones in this sample may be carry-over from other donors' samples. CDR3s include the opening cysteine and the closing phenylalanine or tryptophan. A D gene is named only where the DNA matches it firmly. A clone size is listed for some rows: how often the clone was seen (once, few, many), or a class if it is expanded.

TRBV7-2	few	TRBJ2-5	TRBD2	CASSREGSLETQYF	TGTGCCAGCAGCCGGGAGGGTTCGCTGGAGACCCAGTACTTC
TRBV12-5	many	TRBJ2-1	.	CASGLGESLGIYNEQFF	TGTGCTAGTGGTTTGGGCGAGTCACTAGGTATATACAATGAGCAGTTCTTC
TRBV7-8	many	TRBJ1-2	TRBD1	CASSSQGLGTGPLNYGYTF	TGTGCCAGCAGCTCGCAGGGGCTCGGGACAGGGCCGTTAAACTATGGCTACACCTTC
TRBV7-8	many	TRBJ2-7	TRBD2	CASSFIRVAGRYEQYF	TGTGCCAGCAGCTTTATAAGGGTAGCGGGAAGATACGAGCAGTACTTC
TRBV19	.	TRBJ2-5	.	CASSPLRGQTGTQYF	TGTGCCAGTAGCCCGCTACGGGGGCAAACGGGGACCCAGTACTTC
TRBV5-5	.	TRBJ1-1	.	CASKTGTGRLMNTEAFF	TGTGCCAGCAAAACGGGGACGGGAAGACTTATGAACACTGAAGCTTTCTTT
TRBV19	few	TRBJ2-7	TRBD1	CATRTGHYEQYF	TGTGCCACCCGGACAGGACACTACGAGCAGTACTTC
TRBV6-1	few	TRBJ2-5	.	CASSGGRTTDQETQYF	TGTGCCAGCAGTGGAGGGCGGACTACCGACCAAGAGACCCAGTACTTC
TRBV7-6	many	TRBJ2-5	.	CASSLEAGALGETQYF	TGTGCCAGCAGCTTGGAGGCGGGGGCCTTGGGAGAGACCCAGTACTTC
TRBV7-2	.	TRBJ1-2	TRBD1	CASSTHRGLEGYTF	TGTGCCAGCAGCACCCACAGGGGGCTCGAAGGCTACACCTTC
TRBV9	.	TRBJ2-7	.	CASSARRGLGEQYF	TGTGCCAGCAGCGCCCGGAGGGGTCTGGGAGAGCAGTACTTC
TRBV6-2/TRBV6-3	.	TRBJ2-1	.	CASSSTRLPYNEQFF	TGTGCCAGCAGTTCTACTAGACTACCTTACAATGAGCAGTTCTTC
TRBV20-1	once	TRBJ1-3	.	CSAREPVSGNTIYF	TGCAGTGCTAGAGAACCCGTCTCTGGAAACACCATATATTTT
TRBV20-1	.	TRBJ2-3	.	CSASVRPSDTQYF	TGCAGTGCTAGTGTCCGGCCGAGCGATACGCAGTATTTT
TRBV11-2	.	TRBJ2-1	.	CASSFGVHNEQFF	TGTGCCAGCAGCTTCGGGGTTCACAATGAGCAGTTCTTC
TRBV6-1	few	TRBJ2-1	TRBD2	CASRKRGGPYEQFF	TGTGCCAGCAGGAAGCGGGGGGGCCCGTATGAGCAGTTCTTC
TRBV7-9	.	TRBJ1-1	.	CASSDKWRSVNTEAFF	TGTGCCAGCAGCGATAAATGGAGGAGTGTGAACACTGAAGCTTTCTTT
TRBV12-3/TRBV12-4	.	TRBJ2-5	.	CASSLAQGMGETQYF	TGTGCCAGCAGTTTGGCTCAGGGGATGGGAGAGACCCAGTACTTC
TRBV12-3/TRBV12-4	few	TRBJ2-1	.	CASSFGGGAWNEQFF	TGTGCCAGCAGTTTCGGAGGGGGCGCGTGGAATGAGCAGTTCTTC
TRBV4-1	.	TRBJ2-7	.	CASSLRQDVDDEQYF	TGCGCCAGCAGCCTTAGACAGGACGTCGACGACGAGCAGTACTTC
TRBV29-1	once	TRBJ1-1	.	CSVGGGDTEAFF	TGCAGCGTTGGAGGGGGGGACACTGAAGCTTTCTTT
TRBV7-2	many	TRBJ2-7	TRBD2	CASSLVRSGGSYEQYF	TGTGCCAGCAGCTTAGTACGTAGCGGGGGATCCTACGAGCAGTACTTC
TRBV6-5	few	TRBJ2-3	.	CASSHYGTGLGHTQYF	TGTGCCAGCAGCCATTACGGCACAGGGCTCGGGCATACGCAGTATTTT
TRBV7-8	many	TRBJ2-1	TRBD2	CASSLQPGLAVKSSYNEQFF	TGTGCCAGCAGCCTCCAACCGGGACTAGCGGTCAAAAGCTCCTACAATGAGCAGTTCTTC
TRBV7-9	.	TRBJ1-1	.	CASSLWSEGDDTEAFF	TGTGCCAGCAGCTTATGGTCAGAGGGCGACGACACTGAAGCTTTCTTT
TRBV7-2	.	TRBJ2-5	.	CASSPRPSYGEETQYF	TGTGCCAGCAGCCCTCGCCCCTCCTATGGGGAAGAGACCCAGTACTTC
TRBV7-2	.	TRBJ2-1	.	CASSPRAKREQFF	TGTGCCAGCAGCCCCCGGGCAAAGCGTGAGCAGTTCTTC